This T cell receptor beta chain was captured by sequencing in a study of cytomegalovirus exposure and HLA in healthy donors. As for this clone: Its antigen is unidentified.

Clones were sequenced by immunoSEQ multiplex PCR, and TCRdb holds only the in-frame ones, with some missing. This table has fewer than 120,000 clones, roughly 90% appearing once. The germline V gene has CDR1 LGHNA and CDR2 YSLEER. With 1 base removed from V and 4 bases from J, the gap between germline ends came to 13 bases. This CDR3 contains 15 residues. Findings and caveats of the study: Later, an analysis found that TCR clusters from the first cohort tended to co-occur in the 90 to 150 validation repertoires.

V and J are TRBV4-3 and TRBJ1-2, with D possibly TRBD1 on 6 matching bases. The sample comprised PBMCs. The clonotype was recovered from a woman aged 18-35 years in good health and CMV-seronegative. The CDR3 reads CASSQGGQGPYGYTF. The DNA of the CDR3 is TGCGCCAGCAGCCAAGGGGGGCAGGGGCCCTATGGCTACACCTTC.